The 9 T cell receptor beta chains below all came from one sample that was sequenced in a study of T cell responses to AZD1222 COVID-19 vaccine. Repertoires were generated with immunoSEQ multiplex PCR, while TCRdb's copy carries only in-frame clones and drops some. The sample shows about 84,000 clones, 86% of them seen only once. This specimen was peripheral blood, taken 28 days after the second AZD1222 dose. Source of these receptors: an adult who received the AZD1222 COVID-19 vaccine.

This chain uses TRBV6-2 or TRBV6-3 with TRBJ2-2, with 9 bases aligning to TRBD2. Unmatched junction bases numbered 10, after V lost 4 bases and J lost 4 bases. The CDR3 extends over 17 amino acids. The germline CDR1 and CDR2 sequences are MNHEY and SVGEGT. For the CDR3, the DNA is TGTGCCAGCAGTTTTAATAGCGGGAGCCCCGGCACCGGGGAGCTGTTTTTT. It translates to CASSFNSGSPGTGELFF.

This CDR3 reads CASSPQRGGLETQYF. The CDR3 nucleotides are TGTGCCAGCTCACCCCAGCGGGGGGGGTTGGAGACCCAGTACTTC. This chain uses TRBV18 with TRBJ2-5, with TRBD2 identical over 10 bases. CDR1 is KGHSH and CDR2 is LQKENI in the germline V gene. The CDR3 loop spans 15 amino acids. Trimming at V came to 3 bases and at J to 5 bases, leaving 6 bases not matched to a gene.

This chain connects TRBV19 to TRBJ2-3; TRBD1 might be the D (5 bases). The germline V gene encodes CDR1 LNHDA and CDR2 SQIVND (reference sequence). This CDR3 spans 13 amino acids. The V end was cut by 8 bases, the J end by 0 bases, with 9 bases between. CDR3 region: CASRQTSTDTQYF. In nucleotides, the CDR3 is TGTGCCAGTCGACAGACTAGCACAGATACGCAGTATTTT.

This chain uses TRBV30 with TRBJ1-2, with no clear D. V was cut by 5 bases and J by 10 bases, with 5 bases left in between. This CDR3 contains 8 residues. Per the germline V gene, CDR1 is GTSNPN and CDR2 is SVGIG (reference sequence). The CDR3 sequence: CAWDVYTF. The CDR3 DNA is TGTGCCTGGGACGTCTACACCTTC.

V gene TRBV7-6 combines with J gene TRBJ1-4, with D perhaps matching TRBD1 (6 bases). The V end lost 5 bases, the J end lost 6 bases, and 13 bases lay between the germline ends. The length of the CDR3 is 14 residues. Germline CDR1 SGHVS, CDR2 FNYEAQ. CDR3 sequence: CASSPSGVDEKLFF. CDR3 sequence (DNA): TGTGCCAGCAGCCCCTCAGGGGTTGATGAAAAACTGTTTTTT.

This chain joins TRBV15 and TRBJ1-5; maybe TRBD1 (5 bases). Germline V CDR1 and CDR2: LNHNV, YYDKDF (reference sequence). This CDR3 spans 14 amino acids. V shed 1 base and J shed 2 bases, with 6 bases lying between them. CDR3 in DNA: TGTGCCACCAGCAGAGGGGACGGCAATCAGCCCCAGCATTTT. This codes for CATSRGDGNQPQHF.

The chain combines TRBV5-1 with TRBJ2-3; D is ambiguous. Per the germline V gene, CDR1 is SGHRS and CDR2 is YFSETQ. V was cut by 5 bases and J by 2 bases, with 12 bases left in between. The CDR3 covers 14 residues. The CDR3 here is CASSREPPTDTQYF. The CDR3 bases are TGCGCCAGCAGTCGTGAACCCCCCACAGATACGCAGTATTTT.

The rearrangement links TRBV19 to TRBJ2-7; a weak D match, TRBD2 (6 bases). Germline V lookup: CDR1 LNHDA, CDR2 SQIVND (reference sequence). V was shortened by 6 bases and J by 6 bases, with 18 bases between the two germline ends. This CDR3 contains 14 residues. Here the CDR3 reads CASSLGKGAGEQYF. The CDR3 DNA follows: TGTGCCAGTAGCCTGGGAAAGGGAGCGGGCGAGCAGTACTTC.

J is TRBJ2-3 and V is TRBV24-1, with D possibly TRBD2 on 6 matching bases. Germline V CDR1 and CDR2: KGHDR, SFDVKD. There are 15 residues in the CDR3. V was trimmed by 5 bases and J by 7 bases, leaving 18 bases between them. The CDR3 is CATSARGSGDHTQYF. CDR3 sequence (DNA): TGTGCCACCAGTGCTCGGGGGAGTGGGGACCATACGCAGTATTTT.